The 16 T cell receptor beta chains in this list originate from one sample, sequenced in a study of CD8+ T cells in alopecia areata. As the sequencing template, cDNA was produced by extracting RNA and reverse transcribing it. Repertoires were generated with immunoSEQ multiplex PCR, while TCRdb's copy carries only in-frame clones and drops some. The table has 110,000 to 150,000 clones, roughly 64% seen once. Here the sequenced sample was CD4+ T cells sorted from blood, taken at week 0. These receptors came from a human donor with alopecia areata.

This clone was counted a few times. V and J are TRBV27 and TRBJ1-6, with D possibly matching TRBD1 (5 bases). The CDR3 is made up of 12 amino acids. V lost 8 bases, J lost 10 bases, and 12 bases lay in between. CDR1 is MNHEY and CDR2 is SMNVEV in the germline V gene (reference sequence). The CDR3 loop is CASGGGRSPLHF. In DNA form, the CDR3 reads TGTGCCAGCGGGGGGGGTCGGTCACCCCTCCACTTT.

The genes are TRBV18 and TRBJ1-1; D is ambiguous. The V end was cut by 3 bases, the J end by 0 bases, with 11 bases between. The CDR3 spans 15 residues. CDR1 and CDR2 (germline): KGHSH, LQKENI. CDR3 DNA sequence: TGTGCCAGCTCACCGACGATTCCAATGAACACTGAAGCTTTCTTT. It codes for CASSPTIPMNTEAFF. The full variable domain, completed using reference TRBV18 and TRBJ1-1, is NAGVMQNPRHLVRRRGQEARLRCSPMKGHSHVYWYRQLPEEGLKFMVYLQKENIIDESGMPKERFSAEFPKEGPSILRIQQVVRGDSAAYFCASSPTIPMNTEAFFGQGTRLTVV.

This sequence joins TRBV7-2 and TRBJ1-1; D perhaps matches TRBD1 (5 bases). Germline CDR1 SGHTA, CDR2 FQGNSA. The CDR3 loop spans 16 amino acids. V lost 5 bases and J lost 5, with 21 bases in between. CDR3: CASSPMSRVVLTEAFF. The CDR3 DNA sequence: TGTGCCAGCAGCCCCATGAGCAGGGTCGTGCTAACTGAAGCTTTCTTT.

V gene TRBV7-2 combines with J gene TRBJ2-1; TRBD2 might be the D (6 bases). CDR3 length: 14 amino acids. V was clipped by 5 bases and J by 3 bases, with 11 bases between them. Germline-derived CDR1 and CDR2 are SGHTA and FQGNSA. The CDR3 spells CASSRDSLYNEQFF. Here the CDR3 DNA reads TGTGCCAGCAGCCGGGACTCACTCTACAATGAGCAGTTCTTC. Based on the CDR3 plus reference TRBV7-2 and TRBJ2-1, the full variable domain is GAGVSQSPSNKVTEKGKDVELRCDPISGHTALYWYRQSLGQGLEFLIYFQGNSAPDKSGLPSDRFSAERTGGSVSTLTIQRTQQEDSAVYLCASSRDSLYNEQFFGPGTRLTVL.

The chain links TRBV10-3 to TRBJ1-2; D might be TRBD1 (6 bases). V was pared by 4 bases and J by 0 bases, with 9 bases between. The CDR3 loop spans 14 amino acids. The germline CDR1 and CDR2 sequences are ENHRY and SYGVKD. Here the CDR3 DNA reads TGTGCCATCAGTGGCGGACAGACTAACTATGGCTACACCTTC. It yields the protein CAISGGQTNYGYTF.

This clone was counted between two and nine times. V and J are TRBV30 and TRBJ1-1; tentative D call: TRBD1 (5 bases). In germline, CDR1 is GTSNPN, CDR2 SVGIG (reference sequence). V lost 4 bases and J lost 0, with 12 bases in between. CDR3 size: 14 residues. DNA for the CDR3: TGTGCCTGGATCGTGACAGACATGAACACTGAAGCTTTCTTT. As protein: CAWIVTDMNTEAFF.

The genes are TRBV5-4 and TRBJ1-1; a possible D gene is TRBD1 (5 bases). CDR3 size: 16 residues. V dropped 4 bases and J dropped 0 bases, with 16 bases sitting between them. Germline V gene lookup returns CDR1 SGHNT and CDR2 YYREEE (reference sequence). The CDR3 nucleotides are TGTGCCAGCAGCCCCAAGGGCAAGGGGCTGAACACTGAAGCTTTCTTT. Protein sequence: CASSPKGKGLNTEAFF.

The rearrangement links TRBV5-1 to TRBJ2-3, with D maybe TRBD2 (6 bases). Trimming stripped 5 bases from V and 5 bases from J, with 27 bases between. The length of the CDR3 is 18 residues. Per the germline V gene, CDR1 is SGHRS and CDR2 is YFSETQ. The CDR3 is CASRDSGVALGRQDTQYF. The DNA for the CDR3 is TGCGCCAGCAGGGACTCCGGGGTGGCCCTCGGGAGACAAGATACGCAGTATTTT.

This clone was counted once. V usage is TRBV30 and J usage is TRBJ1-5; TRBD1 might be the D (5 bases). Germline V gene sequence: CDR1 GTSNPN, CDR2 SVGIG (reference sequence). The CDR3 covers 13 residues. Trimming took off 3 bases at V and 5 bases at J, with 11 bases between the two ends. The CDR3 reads CAWSTQGDQPQHF. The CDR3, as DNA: TGTGCCTGGAGCACCCAGGGTGATCAGCCCCAGCATTTT. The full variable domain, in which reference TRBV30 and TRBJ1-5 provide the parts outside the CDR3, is SQTIHQWPATLVQPVGSPLSLECTVEGTSNPNLYWYRQAAGRGLQLLFYSVGIGQISSEVPQNLSASRPQDRQFILSSKKLLLSDSGFYLCAWSTQGDQPQHFGDGTRLSIL.

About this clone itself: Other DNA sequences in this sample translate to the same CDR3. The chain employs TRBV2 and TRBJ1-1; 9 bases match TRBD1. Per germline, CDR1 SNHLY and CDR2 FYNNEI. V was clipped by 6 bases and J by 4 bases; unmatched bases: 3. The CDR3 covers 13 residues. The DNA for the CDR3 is TGTGCCAGCAGCGGACAGGGGTCCACTGAAGCTTTCTTT. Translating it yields CASSGQGSTEAFF.

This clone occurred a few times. The CDR3 is CAWRKDPWGYGYTF. In DNA form, the CDR3 reads TGTGCCTGGAGAAAGGATCCCTGGGGCTATGGCTACACCTTC. V is TRBV30 and J is TRBJ1-2; D is uncertain. Between the trimmed V and J ends, which lost 3 bases and 4 bases, there was a span of 15 bases. CDR3 length: 14 residues. Germline-derived CDR1 and CDR2 are GTSNPN and SVGIG (reference sequence).

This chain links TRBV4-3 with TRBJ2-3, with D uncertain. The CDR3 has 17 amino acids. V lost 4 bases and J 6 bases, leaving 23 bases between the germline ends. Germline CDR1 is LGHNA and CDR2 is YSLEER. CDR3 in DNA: TGCGCCAGCAGCCCATCATACGGCGGAGTCACCATGGATACGCAGTATTTT. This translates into CASSPSYGGVTMDTQYF.

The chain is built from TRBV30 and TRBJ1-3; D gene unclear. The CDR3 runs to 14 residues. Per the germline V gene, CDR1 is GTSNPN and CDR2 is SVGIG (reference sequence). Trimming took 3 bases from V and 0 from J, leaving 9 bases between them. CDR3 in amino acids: CAWRTAGSGNTIYF. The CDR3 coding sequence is TGTGCCTGGAGGACGGCAGGCTCTGGAAACACCATATATTTT.

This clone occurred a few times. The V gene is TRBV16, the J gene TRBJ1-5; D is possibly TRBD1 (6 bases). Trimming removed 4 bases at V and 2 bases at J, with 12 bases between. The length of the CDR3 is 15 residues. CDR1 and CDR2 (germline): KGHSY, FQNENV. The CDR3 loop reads CASSLTGLGNQPQHF. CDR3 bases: TGTGCCAGCAGCCTAACAGGGTTAGGCAATCAGCCCCAGCATTTT.

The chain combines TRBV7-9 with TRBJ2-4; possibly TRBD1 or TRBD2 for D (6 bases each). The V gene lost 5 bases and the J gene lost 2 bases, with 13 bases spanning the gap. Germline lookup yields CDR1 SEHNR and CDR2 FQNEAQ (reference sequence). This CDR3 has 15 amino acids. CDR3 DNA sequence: TGTGCCAGCAGCGAAGGGGGGAGTACCAAAAACATTCAGTACTTC. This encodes CASSEGGSTKNIQYF.

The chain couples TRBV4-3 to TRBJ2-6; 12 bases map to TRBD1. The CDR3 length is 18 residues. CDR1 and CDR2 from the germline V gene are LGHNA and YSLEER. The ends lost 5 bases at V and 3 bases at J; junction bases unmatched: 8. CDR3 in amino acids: CASSSGTGGVGGANVLTF. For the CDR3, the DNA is TGCGCCAGCAGCTCCGGGACAGGGGGCGTCGGTGGGGCCAACGTCCTGACTTTC.